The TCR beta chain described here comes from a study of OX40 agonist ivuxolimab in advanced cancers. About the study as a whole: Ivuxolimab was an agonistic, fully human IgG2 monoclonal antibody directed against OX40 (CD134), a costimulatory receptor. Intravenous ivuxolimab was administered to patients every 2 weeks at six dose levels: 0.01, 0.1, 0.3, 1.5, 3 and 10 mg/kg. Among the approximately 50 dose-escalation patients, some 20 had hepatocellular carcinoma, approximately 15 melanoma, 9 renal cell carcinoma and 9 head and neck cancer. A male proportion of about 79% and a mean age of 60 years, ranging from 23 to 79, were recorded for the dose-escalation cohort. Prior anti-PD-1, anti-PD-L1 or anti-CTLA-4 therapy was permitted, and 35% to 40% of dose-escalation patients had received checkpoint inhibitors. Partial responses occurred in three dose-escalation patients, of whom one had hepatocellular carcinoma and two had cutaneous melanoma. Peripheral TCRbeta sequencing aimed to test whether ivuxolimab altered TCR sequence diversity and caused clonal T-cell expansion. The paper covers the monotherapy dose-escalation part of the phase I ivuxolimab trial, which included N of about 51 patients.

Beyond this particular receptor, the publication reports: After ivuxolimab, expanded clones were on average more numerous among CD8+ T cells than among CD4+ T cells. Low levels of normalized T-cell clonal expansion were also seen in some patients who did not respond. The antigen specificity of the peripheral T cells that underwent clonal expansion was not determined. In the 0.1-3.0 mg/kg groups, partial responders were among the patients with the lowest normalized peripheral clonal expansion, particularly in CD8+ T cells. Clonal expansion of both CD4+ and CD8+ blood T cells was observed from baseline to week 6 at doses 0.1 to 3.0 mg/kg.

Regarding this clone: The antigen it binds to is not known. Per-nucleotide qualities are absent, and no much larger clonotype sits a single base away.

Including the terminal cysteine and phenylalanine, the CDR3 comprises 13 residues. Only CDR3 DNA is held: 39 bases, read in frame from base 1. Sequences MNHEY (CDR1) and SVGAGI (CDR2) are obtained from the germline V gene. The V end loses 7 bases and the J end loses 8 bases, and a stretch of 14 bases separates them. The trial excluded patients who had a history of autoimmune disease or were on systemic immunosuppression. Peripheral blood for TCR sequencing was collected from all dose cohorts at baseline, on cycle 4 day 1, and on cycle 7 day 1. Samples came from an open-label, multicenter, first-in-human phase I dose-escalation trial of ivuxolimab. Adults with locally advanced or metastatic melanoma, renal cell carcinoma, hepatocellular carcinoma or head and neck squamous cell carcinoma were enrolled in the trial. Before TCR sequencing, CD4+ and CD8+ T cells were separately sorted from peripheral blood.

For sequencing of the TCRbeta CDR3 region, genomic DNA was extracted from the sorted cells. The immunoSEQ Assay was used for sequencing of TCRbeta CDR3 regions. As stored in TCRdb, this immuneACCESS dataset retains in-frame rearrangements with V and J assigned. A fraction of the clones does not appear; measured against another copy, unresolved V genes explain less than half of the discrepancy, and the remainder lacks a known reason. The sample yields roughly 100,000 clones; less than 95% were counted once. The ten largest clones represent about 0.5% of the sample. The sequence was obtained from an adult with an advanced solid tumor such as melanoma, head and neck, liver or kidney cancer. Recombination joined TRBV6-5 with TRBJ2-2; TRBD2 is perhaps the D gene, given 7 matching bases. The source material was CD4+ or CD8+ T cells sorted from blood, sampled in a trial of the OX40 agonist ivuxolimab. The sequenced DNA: TGTGCCAGCAAGACCGGGGGGCGAGGGGAGCTGTTTTTT. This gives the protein CASKTGGRGELFF.